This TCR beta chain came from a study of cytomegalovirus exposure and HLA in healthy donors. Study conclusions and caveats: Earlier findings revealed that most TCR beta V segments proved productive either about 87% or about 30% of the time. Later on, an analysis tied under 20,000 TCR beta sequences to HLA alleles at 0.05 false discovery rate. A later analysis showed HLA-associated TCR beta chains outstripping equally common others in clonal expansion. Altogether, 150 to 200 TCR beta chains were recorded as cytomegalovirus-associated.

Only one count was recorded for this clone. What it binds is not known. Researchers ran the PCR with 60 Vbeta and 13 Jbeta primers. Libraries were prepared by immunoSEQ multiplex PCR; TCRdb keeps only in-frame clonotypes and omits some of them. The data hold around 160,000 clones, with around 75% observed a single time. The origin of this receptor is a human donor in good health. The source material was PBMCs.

The CDR3 spells CASSGGAGNEQFF. CDR3 DNA sequence: TGTGCCAGCAGCGGGGGGGCCGGTAATGAGCAGTTCTTC. J is TRBJ2-1 and V is TRBV7-2; D perhaps matches TRBD2 (7 bases). Germline CDR1 SGHTA, CDR2 FQGNSA. The CDR3 totals 13 residues. The ends were cut back, 5 bases at V and 7 bases at J, with 12 bases in the middle.